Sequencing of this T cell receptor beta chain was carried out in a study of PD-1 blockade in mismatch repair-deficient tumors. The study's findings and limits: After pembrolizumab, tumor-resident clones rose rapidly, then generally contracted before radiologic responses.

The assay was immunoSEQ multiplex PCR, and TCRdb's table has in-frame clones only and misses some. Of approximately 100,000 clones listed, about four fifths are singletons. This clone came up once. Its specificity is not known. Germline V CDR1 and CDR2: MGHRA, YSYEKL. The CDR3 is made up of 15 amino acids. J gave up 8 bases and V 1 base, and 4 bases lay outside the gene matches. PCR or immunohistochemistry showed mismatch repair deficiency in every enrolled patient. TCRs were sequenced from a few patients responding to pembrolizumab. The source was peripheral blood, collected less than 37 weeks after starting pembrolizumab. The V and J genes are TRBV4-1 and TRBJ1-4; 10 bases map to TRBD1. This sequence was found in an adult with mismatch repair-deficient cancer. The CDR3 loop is CASSQGQGAVEKLFF. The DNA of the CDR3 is TGCGCCAGCAGCCAAGGACAGGGGGCTGTCGAAAAACTGTTTTTT.